This note documents a single T cell receptor (beta chain) sequence. The antigen is unknown. The data derive from a study of identical twins. Regarding the study as a whole: Abundant beta clonotypes from cord blood bore fewer insertions; memory repertoires lacked this pattern. Twin pairs had excess sharing that was weaker in beta out-of-frame sequences.

The CDR3 consists of 13 residues. The germline gives CDR1 MGHDK, CDR2 SYGVNS. With 3 bases removed from V and 12 bases from J, the gap between germline ends came to 15 bases. In every case, the donor was a healthy Caucasian. TCRdb re-called the 5' RACE reads with MiXCR, one entry per CDR3 protein. This table holds more than 1.5 million distinct CDR3 sequences, about 31% found once. Sequenced material: cord blood. The sequence derives from a newborn girl in good health. This sequence joins TRBV25-1 and TRBJ2-1, with a weak D call TRBD1 (6 bases). The DNA for the CDR3 is TGTGCCAGCAGTGATGAGGGGGAGCGAGGGCAGTTCTTC. Translation gives CASSDEGERGQFF.